This T cell receptor beta chain was retrieved from a study of T cells in Graves' hyperthyroidism and ophthalmopathy. Study-level results: Most expanded thyroid clonotypes above 0.001 recurred in blood. The model foresaw ophthalmopathy a median around 6.8 months prior to onset.

About this clonotype itself: The target antigen is unknown.

TCR beta CDR3 regions were amplified from RNA. First-round RT-PCR of the TCR CDR3 relied on the HTBI primer set. TCRdb processed the multiplex PCR reads anew with MiXCR; each CDR3 protein has one entry. Among hundreds of thousands of distinct CDR3 sequences, roughly 45% were seen once, and the ten largest hold 6.5% to 9%. Germline-derived CDR1 and CDR2 are SQVTM and ANQGSEA. The V segment lost 4 bases and the J segment 3 bases; nucleotides outside the gene matches: 5. This CDR3 is 14 amino acids long. The clonotype originates from an adult man with Graves' disease, either hyperthyroidism or ophthalmopathy (not recorded which). This rearrangement joins TRBV29-1 to TRBJ2-7; 11 bases are a match to TRBD1. The sample comprised peripheral blood or thyroid tissue (not recorded which). The CDR3 sequence is CSVARDRGDYEQYF. CDR3 nucleotides: TGCAGCGTTGCCCGGGACAGGGGGGACTACGAGCAGTACTTC.